The 24 T cell receptor beta chains below come from one sample, sequenced in a study of technical replicates of blood from a few donors. TCRdb's table, derived via immunoSEQ multiplex PCR, lists solely in-frame clones and lacks some. The sample has about 59,000 clones; about 93% are singletons. The sequenced sample was PBMCs. The receptors originated from a human donor in good health. Some clones in this sample may be carry-over from other donors' samples.

The rearrangement uses TRBV9 and TRBJ2-5, with D possibly matching TRBD1 (6 bases). In germline, CDR1 is SGDLS, CDR2 YYNGEE. The ends were cut back, 4 bases at V and 1 base at J, with 14 bases in the middle. The CDR3 length is 15 residues. DNA for the CDR3: TGTGCCAGCAGCCTCGATACAGGGATCCAAGAGACCCAGTACTTC. Its translation: CASSLDTGIQETQYF.

J is TRBJ2-6 and V is TRBV19; possible D gene TRBD1, 6 bases. V was trimmed by 3 bases and J by 0 bases, leaving 9 bases between them. The CDR3 has 16 residues. Germline V CDR1 and CDR2: LNHDA, SQIVND (reference sequence). CDR3 DNA: TGTGCCAGTAGTATTCTAGGGGGCTCTGGGGCCAACGTCCTGACTTTC. As protein: CASSILGGSGANVLTF.

CDR3: CASSPPTQGNTEAFF. The CDR3, as DNA: TGTGCCAGCAGCCCTCCCACACAGGGGAACACTGAAGCTTTCTTT. The chain recombines TRBV6-1 with TRBJ1-1; possible D gene TRBD1, 6 bases. Trimming removed 6 bases from V and 1 base from J, with 15 bases in between. The CDR3 is 15 amino acids. Germline CDR1 is MNHNS and CDR2 is SASEGT.

This chain joins TRBV29-1 and TRBJ1-2; D possibly corresponds to TRBD1 (6 bases). This CDR3 region has 14 residues. The ends were cut back, 3 bases at V and 5 bases at J, with 16 bases in the middle. CDR1 SQVTM and CDR2 ANQGSEA come from the germline V gene. In DNA, the CDR3 is TGCAGCGTTGATCGGGACACTCTCTTATATGGCTACACCTTC. Its protein product is CSVDRDTLLYGYTF.

V is TRBV4-3 and J is TRBJ1-6; tentatively, D is TRBD1 (5 bases). Germline values: CDR1 LGHNA, CDR2 YSLEER. Trimming shortened V by 1 base and J by 6 bases, and 7 bases separated the two germline ends. The CDR3 has 14 residues. For the CDR3, the DNA is TGCGCCAGCAGCCAAGCAGGGTTTAATTCACCCCTCCACTTT. This encodes CASSQAGFNSPLHF.

In this sample, this clone turned up a few times. This chain uses TRBV11-3 with TRBJ1-1, with a possible D match to TRBD1 (5 bases). From germline, CDR1 is SGHNT and CDR2 YENEEA. This CDR3 is 12 amino acids long. Trimming removed 1 base from V and 10 bases from J, with 10 bases in between. CDR3 loop: CASSLVQGLAFF. The CDR3 nucleotides are TGTGCCAGCAGCTTAGTTCAGGGCCTAGCTTTCTTT.

V is TRBV11-2 and J is TRBJ2-2, with a possible D match to TRBD2 (5 bases). Germline CDR1 and CDR2: SGHAT and FQNNGV. There are 14 residues in the CDR3. Trimming removed 5 bases from V and 5 bases from J, with 12 bases in between. The CDR3 protein is CASSPNGGTGELFF. The DNA of the CDR3 is TGTGCCAGCAGCCCAAATGGAGGTACCGGGGAGCTGTTTTTT.

The chain is built from TRBV9 and TRBJ2-6; 13 nucleotides line up with TRBD2. Germline CDR1 reads SGDLS; CDR2 reads YYNGEE. V was clipped by 0 bases and J by 0 bases; unmatched bases: 0. This CDR3 contains 18 residues. CDR3 sequence (DNA): TGTGCCAGCAGCGTAGGACTAGCGGGGGGCTCTGGGGCCAACGTCCTGACTTTC. Its translation is CASSVGLAGGSGANVLTF.

As DNA, the CDR3 is TGTGCCAGCAGCTTAAGACTAGCGGGGGGTTACGAGCAGTACTTC. Amino acids: CASSLRLAGGYEQYF. This rearrangement joins TRBV13 to TRBJ2-7; 13 bases match TRBD2. The CDR3 covers 15 residues. From germline, CDR1 is PRHDT and CDR2 FYEKMQ (reference sequence). V dropped 2 bases and J dropped 4; count of bases not matched to a gene: 2.

In nucleotides, the CDR3 is TGTGCCAGCAGGGGGACAGGGGGCGCCGCTAATTCACCCCTCCACTTT. Translation gives CASRGTGGAANSPLHF. The chain combines TRBV6-4 with TRBJ1-6; 12 bases line up with TRBD1. The junction had 6 bases not matched to a gene; V was cut back by 6 bases and J by 6 bases. The CDR3 loop spans 16 amino acids. Germline lookup yields CDR1 MRHNA and CDR2 SNTAGT.

This chain uses TRBV10-2 with TRBJ2-3; tentative D call: TRBD1 (5 bases). Trimming shortened V by 2 bases and J by 3 bases, and 15 bases separated the two germline ends. This CDR3 comprises 16 residues. Germline CDR1 and CDR2: WSHSY and SAAADI. The CDR3 sequence: CASSERGVAETDTQYF. DNA of the CDR3: TGCGCCAGCAGTGAGAGGGGCGTGGCGGAGACAGATACGCAGTATTTT.

This clone was detected once. The chain links TRBV14 to TRBJ2-1; 13 bases map to TRBD2. Germline lookup yields CDR1 SGHDN and CDR2 FVKESK. With 0 bases clipped from V and 6 bases from J, the junction kept 2 bases outside the gene matches. This CDR3 region has 16 residues. In DNA form, the CDR3 reads TGTGCCAGCAGCCAAGAATGGACTAGCGGGAGCAATGAGCAGTTCTTC. Encoded protein: CASSQEWTSGSNEQFF. The full variable domain, completed using reference TRBV14 and TRBJ2-1, is EAGVTQFPSHSVIEKGQTVTLRCDPISGHDNLYWYRRVMGKEIKFLLHFVKESKQDESGMPNNRFLAERTGGTYSTLKVQPAELEDSGVYFCASSQEWTSGSNEQFFGPGTRLTVL.

The V gene is TRBV5-4, the J gene TRBJ2-5; tentative D call: TRBD2 (6 bases). V was trimmed by 4 bases and J by 2 bases, leaving 12 bases between them. There are 14 residues in the CDR3. Germline assignment: CDR1 SGHNT and CDR2 YYREEE (reference sequence). CDR3 sequence: CASSRTGVQETQYF. The CDR3 DNA reads as TGTGCCAGCAGCCGGACGGGAGTGCAAGAGACCCAGTACTTC.

The chain couples TRBV27 to TRBJ2-6, with 7 bases aligning to TRBD1. The V gene end was trimmed by 4 bases and the J gene end by 0 bases; junction bases not matched to a gene: 9. The CDR3 contains 18 residues. From germline, CDR1 is MNHEY and CDR2 SMNVEV (reference sequence). CDR3 region: CASSSRTGPRSGANVLTF. The DNA for the CDR3 is TGTGCCAGCAGTTCTCGGACAGGTCCTCGCTCTGGGGCCAACGTCCTGACTTTC.

The V call is TRBV7-3, the J call TRBJ1-2; TRBD1 might be the D (5 bases). The germline V gene encodes CDR1 SGHTA and CDR2 FQGTGA. The CDR3 extends over 13 amino acids. V lost 11 bases and J 4 bases, leaving 17 bases between the germline ends. This CDR3 is CASAPGNGYGYTF. The CDR3 DNA reads as TGTGCCTCCGCTCCAGGGAACGGCTATGGCTACACCTTC.

The gene calls are TRBV7-6 and TRBJ1-1; D may be TRBD1 (5 bases). The germline V and J ends were trimmed by 5 bases and 3 bases, with 13 bases remaining between them. The length of the CDR3 is 14 residues. Germline values: CDR1 SGHVS, CDR2 FNYEAQ. The CDR3 reads CASSPFSGDTEAFF. Here the CDR3 DNA reads TGTGCCAGCAGCCCATTTTCGGGGGACACTGAAGCTTTCTTT.

This chain joins TRBV4-3 and TRBJ2-3; D not certain. Trimming left V 0 bases short and J 2 bases short, with 9 bases between. The CDR3 sequence is 15 residues long. The germline V gene encodes CDR1 LGHNA and CDR2 YSLEER. CDR3 sequence: CASSQDASATDTQYF. CDR3 DNA sequence: TGCGCCAGCAGCCAAGATGCGAGCGCCACAGATACGCAGTATTTT.

The chain has TRBV27 and TRBJ1-6; D is perhaps TRBD1 (5 bases). Trimming removed 7 bases from V and 3 bases from J, with 13 bases in between. This CDR3 is built from 15 residues. Germline V gene sequence: CDR1 MNHEY, CDR2 SMNVEV (reference sequence). The CDR3 DNA reads as TGTGCCAGCAAGGATACAGGCGACTATAATTCACCCCTCCACTTT. Translation: CASKDTGDYNSPLHF.

This rearrangement joins TRBV19 to TRBJ2-7; 8 bases map to TRBD1. In germline, CDR1 is LNHDA, CDR2 SQIVND (reference sequence). V was clipped by 5 bases and J by 0 bases; unmatched bases: 6. CDR3 length equals 15 residues. The chain's CDR3 is CASSSSTGASYEQYF. The CDR3 DNA reads as TGTGCCAGTAGTTCGTCGACAGGGGCCTCCTACGAGCAGTACTTC.

V is TRBV10-3 and J is TRBJ2-3; 11 nucleotides line up with TRBD2. Per germline, CDR1 ENHRY and CDR2 SYGVKD. V shed 7 bases and J 4 bases; nucleotides not matched to a gene: 4. CDR3 length: 14 residues. The CDR3 spells CAIKTSGDSDTQYF. In DNA, the CDR3 is TGTGCCATCAAGACTAGCGGGGACTCAGATACGCAGTATTTT.

This clone has just a few counts. This chain uses TRBV6-5 with TRBJ2-7, with D maybe TRBD1 (5 bases). Germline CDR1 MNHEY, CDR2 SVGAGI. The V gene lost 6 bases and the J gene lost 1 base, with 13 bases spanning the gap. CDR3 length equals 14 residues. In DNA, the CDR3 is TGTGCCAGCAGCGTAAGACAGACTTCCTACGAGCAGTACTTC. Translated, it gives CASSVRQTSYEQYF.

This chain connects TRBV7-2 to TRBJ2-1; TRBD2 matches at 13 bases. This CDR3 comprises 15 residues. Losses at the gene ends were 5 bases for V and 8 bases for J; bases not matched to a gene: 6. Germline CDR1 reads SGHTA; CDR2 reads FQGNSA. CDR3 protein: CASSRTSGGVYEQFF. Written as DNA, the CDR3 is TGTGCCAGCAGCCGTACTAGCGGGGGGGTCTATGAGCAGTTCTTC.

This clone was seen once. This chain joins TRBV9 and TRBJ2-1; the D gene is possibly TRBD2 (6 bases). Germline values: CDR1 SGDLS, CDR2 YYNGEE. The CDR3 consists of 16 residues. Deletions cut 0 bases from V and 4 bases from J, with 14 bases between. This chain's CDR3 is CASSVASSSAYNEQFF. CDR3 DNA sequence: TGTGCCAGCAGCGTAGCGTCTTCTAGCGCGTACAATGAGCAGTTCTTC.

V usage is TRBV5-1 and J usage is TRBJ1-1, with a tentative D call TRBD1 (6 bases). Trimming cost V 7 bases and J 5 bases, with 18 bases left between them. The CDR3 is made up of 14 amino acids. CDR1 is SGHRS and CDR2 is YFSETQ in the germline V gene. DNA of the CDR3: TGCGCCAGCCAGGGACATACCTCTAGTACTGAAGCTTTCTTT. It translates to CASQGHTSSTEAFF.